Ten or more counts support the clone carrying this TCR beta chain. The data stem from a study of Graves' ophthalmopathy and Graves' hyperthyroidism. The CDR3 runs 17 residues. The V segment lost 5 bases and the J segment 2 bases; nucleotides outside the gene matches: 6. Germline V gene sequence: CDR1 LGHDT, CDR2 YNNKEL (reference sequence). Ophthalmopathic donors had moderate-to-severe activity, CAS ≥3 and NOSPECS ≥4, with disease that had lasted under 3 months. Among the exclusions were patients with other autoimmune diseases, uncontrolled infections, pregnancy or lactation. Clinical symptoms, serum thyroxine, TRAb, thyroid ultrasound and orbital computed tomography determined diagnosis. Researchers took RNA transcripts and amplified TCR beta CDR3 regions from them. Amplification began with first-round RT-PCR using HTBI primers, then second-round multiplex PCR was performed. TCRdb reprocessed the multiplex PCR reads with MiXCR, giving one entry per CDR3 protein. Of roughly 400,000 distinct CDR3 sequences in the sample, about 17% are singletons; the top ten hold 1.5% to 2%.

Material: peripheral blood. The receptor comes from a woman aged 18-29 years with Graves' ophthalmopathy. The chain uses TRBV3-1 and TRBJ2-7, with 16 nucleotides matching TRBD2. CDR3 protein: CASSVQGLAGGAYEQYF. The CDR3 DNA sequence: TGTGCCAGCAGCGTCCAGGGACTAGCGGGAGGGGCCTACGAGCAGTACTTC.